This T cell receptor beta chain originates from a study of blood T cell repertoires in COVID-19 (TCRdb year 2020). Looking at the study overall: The collaborator samples originated in the United States, Italy and Spain and spanned the acute and convalescent phases of COVID-19. Nearly every sample came with metadata listing a de-identified subject ID, COVID-19 status, age in years and sex. The dataset comprised deeply sampled blood TCRbeta repertoires from subjects exposed to, actively infected with, or recovered from COVID-19. Samples came from the ongoing ImmuneRACE study (first 160 participants) plus 1,254 subjects from 6 global collaborators. The material from the prospective study consisted of cDNA or gDNA derived from T cells, B-cell-depleted T cells, or PBMCs. Where available, HLA class I and class II types were taken from metadata supplied by the sample provider and were not determined by assay-based typing. A freely available public database, intended as a resource for researchers studying the immune response to SARS-CoV-2, is where the repertoires were released.

There are 12 amino acids in the CDR3, from cysteine to phenylalanine inclusive. Only the CDR3 region is kept as DNA, spanning 36 bases read in frame from base 1. The germline V gene encodes CDR1 WSHSY and CDR2 SAAADI. V loses 3 bases of germline sequence and J loses 3 bases, and the interval between the two ends is 5 bases. Turning to this clone: Its antigen target is currently unknown. The record has no base qualities; no much larger clone is one base away.

The collaborating institutions used their own protocols to collect whole blood in K2EDTA tubes. For TCRbeta analysis, collaborators shipped samples as frozen whole blood, isolated PBMCs, or DNA extracted from either of those sample types. TCRbeta CDR3 regions were amplified from genomic DNA using the immunoSEQ Assay, a bias-controlled multiplex PCR. Per the original workflow: The number of nucleated cells in each sample was estimated from the amplification of reference gene primers within the assay. Sequence reads were collapsed and filtered to measure the absolute abundance of every unique TCRbeta CDR3 rearrangement. For each sample, productive Simpson clonality was calculated as the square root of Simpson's diversity index across productive rearrangements. TCRdb holds this immuneACCESS table with in-frame rearrangements only. Some clones are missing; in checked studies, unresolved V genes explain under half, and the rest has no known cause. D and trimming come from the DNA, and the V and J calls and clone size come from that table. Present in this sample are some 14,000 clones, 83% of which were seen just once. Around 25% of the sample is taken by the ten largest.

Results and caveats for the whole study, not just this receptor: The amount of clinical and demographic metadata varied by source and participant and was provided uncurated.

The specimen sequenced was peripheral blood. This TCR was sampled from a woman aged 55-70 years with acute or convalescent COVID-19. This receptor chain uses TRBV10-2 and TRBJ1-1, with no reliable assignment of the D segment. The CDR3 protein is CASSEWHTEAFF. DNA sequence: TGCGCCAGCAGTGAATGGCACACTGAAGCTTTCTTT.